The source of this TCR beta chain is a study of CD8 T cells in ankylosing spondylitis. Quantitative 5'-RACE with molecular barcodes was used to make the TCR beta libraries. TCRdb analysed the 5' RACE reads with MiXCR anew, one entry per CDR3 protein. The repertoire holds almost 400,000 distinct CDR3 sequences, with approximately 20% as singletons. Details on this clonotype: The antigen remains unidentified.

The CDR3 is 15 residues long. Losses at the gene ends were 5 bases for V and 9 bases for J; bases not matched to a gene: 12. Study-level points and caveats: One TCR beta motif, made up of several highly homologous variants, appeared characteristic of ankylosing spondylitis blood. Disease-linked clones bore a CD8+ phenotype, appearing relatively rarely in peripheral blood.

The sequencing sample was made of blood, either unsorted or a sorted T cell fraction (not recorded which). The genes are TRBV12-3 or TRBV12-4 and TRBJ2-1, with 8 bases that match TRBD2. This TCR was recovered from a male donor with ankylosing spondylitis. The CDR3 loop is CASSPPGLEFSEQFF. The DNA of the CDR3 is TGTGCCAGCAGTCCTCCGGGACTAGAGTTTAGTGAGCAGTTCTTC.